This T cell receptor beta chain is drawn from a study of post-analysis software for immune sequencing data (dated by TCRdb to about 2015). With regard to the full study: Disease courses on record covered relapsing-remitting, secondary progressive and progressive-relapsing multiple sclerosis, though some patients had no subtype annotation. The patient repertoires were set against approximately 10 previously published healthy control repertoires from donors whose ages ranged from 6 to 25 years. A subset of samples was prepared in parallel using single-end sample barcoding, then pooled and co-amplified after Illumina adapter ligation.

TCR beta repertoires were profiled from peripheral blood of approximately 13 young patients with multiple sclerosis to demonstrate the VDJtools post-analysis software. The multiple sclerosis patients were children and adolescents between about 6 and 16 years of age. General conclusions and limits of the study: Direct clustering with F measure revealed strong co-clustering of samples prepared in the same batch, which led to a batch-effect correction. The control group was slightly older than the multiple sclerosis patient group. Multiple sclerosis patients had significantly lower normalized Chao1 diversity than controls, a result that suggests substantial peripheral T-cell clonal expansion. Four to six TRBV segments, including TRBV5-6, TRBV5-1 and TRBV20-1, were significantly more frequent in patients than controls.

CDR1 MNHNS and CDR2 SASEGT were looked up in the germline V gene. For this chain, trimming is 5 bases at the V end and 3 bases at the J end, and the number of junction bases without a gene match is 7. The CDR3 has 17 amino acids, counting the end cysteine and phenylalanine. Only the CDR3 region is kept as DNA, spanning 51 bases read in frame from base 1. Remarks on this clonotype: The antigen this receptor binds is unknown. No much larger clonotype is one base removed from it; base qualities were not supplied.

Receptor libraries were prepared by PCR. For sequencing, an Illumina HiSeq 2500 was employed. To reduce PCR and sequencing biases, unique molecular identifiers were incorporated into the TCR beta cDNA libraries. Every 1 to 10 million input T cells yielded approximately 500,000 cDNA molecules, meaning each molecule approximated one T cell. The patient libraries were prepared and sequenced with the same protocol used for the earlier healthy control dataset. Samples belonging to the same batch were prepared together, multiplexed and sequenced on a shared HiSeq lane. From the authors' description of their analysis: Raw barcoded reads were processed with MIGEC, and single-read molecular identifier groups were discarded before consensus assembly and CDR3 extraction. Clonotype tables were post-analysed with VDJtools, and diversity was normalized by down-sampling all datasets to the smallest sample size. Repertoire overlap clustering matched CDR3 amino acid but not nucleotide sequences to correct batch-related cross-sample contamination. TCRdb trimmed public reads at Q25 via fastp, called clones via MiXCR and kept in-frame beta chains. When rows share a CDR3 protein, they turn into one entry using the most common DNA and genes. These V and J calls are TCRdb output, not the study's own analysis. The sample table lists 750,000 to 950,000 distinct CDR3 sequences, roughly 58% of them with a count of one. The top ten hold roughly 4.4% of the sample.

The specimen was blood. This receptor was taken from a girl aged 10-17 years with multiple sclerosis. The chain couples TRBV6-1 to TRBJ2-1, and 13 junction bases match TRBD2. The encoded CDR3 is CASSRTSGSAGYNEQFF. The DNA sequence is given as TGTGCCAGCAGTAGGACTAGCGGGAGCGCGGGCTACAATGAGCAGTTCTTC.